These 27 T cell receptor beta chains were all obtained from the same sample, sequenced in a study of T cells in Graves' hyperthyroidism and ophthalmopathy. Amplification targeted TCR beta CDR3 regions from RNA transcripts. The HTBI primer set drove a first-round RT-PCR of the TCR CDR3. Each CDR3 protein is one row after TCRdb ran MiXCR on the multiplex PCR reads. The sample lists around 600,000 distinct CDR3 sequences; about 15% were seen once. The sequenced material came from blood. The source is a woman in her twenties or thirties with Graves' hyperthyroidism.

This clonotype was detected many times. The chain links TRBV2 to TRBJ2-3; possible D gene TRBD1, 6 bases. V lost 8 bases and J lost 4, with 19 bases in between. The CDR3 has 15 amino acids. Germline CDR1 is SNHLY and CDR2 is FYNNEI. Written as DNA, the CDR3 is TGTGCCAGCGACGAGAGTTCACAGGGATCAGATACGCAGTATTTT. This gives the protein CASDESSQGSDTQYF.

The chain couples TRBV10-3 to TRBJ2-1; 9 bases are a match to TRBD2. The V gene's germline CDR1 is ENHRY and CDR2 SYGVKD. The CDR3 totals 15 residues. V lost 3 bases, J lost 6 bases, and 6 bases stayed unmatched. CDR3 coding DNA: TGTGCCATCAGTGACGGGACTAGCTTGCGCAATGAGCAGTTCTTC. Protein: CAISDGTSLRNEQFF.

This clonotype was observed many times. This chain joins TRBV7-9 and TRBJ2-7; 11 bases map to TRBD1. The CDR3 totals 15 residues. The V and J ends lost 4 bases and 3 bases, in that order; junction bases with no gene match: 5. CDR1 is SEHNR and CDR2 is FQNEAQ in the germline V gene (reference sequence). CDR3 sequence reads: CASSSAGTGGYEQYF. DNA for the CDR3: TGTGCCAGCAGCTCGGCCGGGACAGGGGGCTACGAGCAGTACTTC.

This clonotype was counted many times. This sequence joins TRBV7-2 and TRBJ2-7, with a tentative D call TRBD1 (6 bases). With 2 bases removed from V and 5 bases from J, the gap between germline ends came to 19 bases. The CDR3 is 16 residues long. The germline V gene has CDR1 SGHTA and CDR2 FQGNSA. The CDR3 DNA is TGTGCCAGCAGCTTAAGCCTCCATACAGGGTTACACGAGCAGTACTTC. The encoded protein is CASSLSLHTGLHEQYF.

Concerning this clonotype: At one boundary the junction diverges from the germline segment, which might be a read error. This chain uses TRBV2 with TRBJ2-2, with a possible D match to TRBD2 (6 bases). The germline gives CDR1 SNHLY, CDR2 FYNNEI. This CDR3 is 16 amino acids long. CDR3 in amino acids: CAGTADQGLPTGELVF. CDR3 coding DNA: TGTGCCGGCACCGCGGACCAGGGACTTCCCACCGGGGAGCTGGTTTTT.

A few counts support this clonotype. One end of the junction does not line up with germline, which may come from a read error. This chain connects TRBV7-3 to TRBJ2-3, with D maybe TRBD1 (7 bases). This CDR3 has 17 residues. Germline V lookup: CDR1 SGHTA, CDR2 FQGTGA. The CDR3 spells CASSLTQGGVRTDTQYF. CDR3 DNA sequence: TGTGCCAGCAGCCTAACCCAGGGGGGCGTCCGCACAGATACGCAGTATTTT. Full variable domain (remainder filled in from reference TRBV7-3 and TRBJ2-3): GAGVSQTPSNKVTEKGKYVELRCDPISGHTALYWYRQSLGQGPEFLIYFQGTGAADDSGLPNDRFFAVRPEGSVSTLKIQRTERGDSAVYLCASSLTQGGVRTDTQYFGPGTRLTVL.

Many counts were recorded for this clonotype. The chain combines TRBV7-2 with TRBJ2-7; possibly TRBD1 or TRBD2 for D (6 bases each). Germline lookup yields CDR1 SGHTA and CDR2 FQGNSA. The CDR3 has 15 residues. Between the trimmed V and J ends, which lost 7 bases and 2 bases, there was a span of 18 bases. The CDR3 spells CASTQGFGSPYEQYF. Written as DNA, the CDR3 is TGTGCCAGCACCCAGGGGTTCGGGAGCCCCTACGAGCAGTACTTC.

The chain recombines TRBV6-4 with TRBJ2-3, with D maybe TRBD2 (6 bases). V lost 0 bases and J lost 4, with 14 bases in between. Germline V gene data show CDR1 as MRHNA and CDR2 as SNTAGT. The CDR3 is made up of 16 amino acids. CDR3 coding DNA: TGTGCCAGCAGTGACTCAGGACTACCCCCGTCAGATACGCAGTATTTT. Translating it yields CASSDSGLPPSDTQYF.

The J gene is TRBJ2-6, the V gene TRBV7-9, with D perhaps matching TRBD1 (5 bases). CDR1 is SEHNR and CDR2 is FQNEAQ in the germline V gene (reference sequence). With 1 base removed from V and 0 bases from J, the gap between germline ends came to 13 bases. This CDR3 has 18 residues. The DNA of the CDR3 is TGTGCCAGCAGCTTAGGGGGCGAGTCTCACTCTGGGGCCAACGTCCTGACTTTC. Its translation is CASSLGGESHSGANVLTF.

This chain connects TRBV6-2 or TRBV6-3 to TRBJ1-5, with D hard to call. Germline lookup yields CDR1 MNHEY and CDR2 SVGEGT. Trimming removed 6 bases at V and 5 bases at J, with 14 bases between. The CDR3 is 14 amino acids. CDR3 in DNA: TGTGCCAGCAGCTCAAGAGCCCCGGATCAGCCCCAGCATTTT. Translating it yields CASSSRAPDQPQHF.

The chain couples TRBV6-5 to TRBJ2-7, with D perhaps TRBD1 or TRBD2 (6 bases each). Trimming pared 2 bases from V and 3 bases from J, leaving 17 bases between. Germline-derived CDR1 and CDR2 are MNHEY and SVGAGI. The CDR3 totals 16 residues. CDR3 bases: TGTGCCAGCAGTTACGCTCGGGGGCCGGGTGGCTACGAGCAGTACTTC. Translation: CASSYARGPGGYEQYF.

About this clonotype: The CDR3 carries no conserved terminal phenylalanine or tryptophan, so it likely arises from a read error. The V gene is TRBV10-3, the J gene TRBJ1-1; 7 bases align to TRBD1. With V trimmed by 4 bases and J by 2 bases, 7 bases remained unmatched. CDR1 and CDR2 from the germline V gene are ENHRY and SYGVKD. The length of the CDR3 is 15 residues. For the CDR3, the DNA is TGTGCCATCAGTGGTTACGACAGGGCCAACACTGAAGCTTTCTCT. Amino acids: CAISGYDRANTEAFS.

The chain recombines TRBV5-6 with TRBJ1-1, with D unclear. Trimming left V 2 bases short and J 4 bases short, with 15 bases between. This CDR3 has 15 amino acids. Germline CDR1 is SGHDT and CDR2 is YYEEEE. CDR3 DNA sequence: TGTGCCAGCAGCTTAATTGTGGGTGAGGGCACTGAAGCTTTCTTT. Its protein product is CASSLIVGEGTEAFF.

This clonotype came up many times. Mismatch with germline at one junction end may stem from a read error. The V and J genes are TRBV11-2 and TRBJ2-4; 8 positions agree with TRBD1. This CDR3 contains 15 residues. CDR1 SGHAT and CDR2 FQNNGV come from the germline V gene. The CDR3 coding sequence is TGTGCCAGCGGCTTTCCGGGACAGGACAAAAACATTCAGTACTTC. Translating it yields CASGFPGQDKNIQYF.

The table lists this clonotype with many counts. The gene calls are TRBV30 and TRBJ2-7; D uncertain. Germline CDR1 GTSNPN, CDR2 SVGIG (reference sequence). There are 15 residues in the CDR3. Between the trimmed V and J ends, which lost 4 bases and 7 bases, there was a span of 23 bases. The DNA for the CDR3 is TGTGCCTGGATCGAGGTTGGACGCTCCTCTGGGGAGCAGTACTTC. It is translated as CAWIEVGRSSGEQYF.

This clonotype was seen a few times. V and J are TRBV30 and TRBJ2-3, with D perhaps matching TRBD1 (5 bases). The CDR3 covers 15 residues. Germline lookup yields CDR1 GTSNPN and CDR2 SVGIG (reference sequence). Trimming shortened V by 0 bases and J by 6 bases, and 16 bases separated the two germline ends. The CDR3 is CAWSVSGLRTDTQYF. The CDR3 DNA is TGTGCCTGGAGTGTATCAGGGTTAAGGACGGATACGCAGTATTTT.

A remark on this clonotype: Sequence at one end of the junction differs from germline and may be a read error. The rearrangement uses TRBV3-1 and TRBJ2-6; D may match TRBD1 or TRBD2 (6 bases each). Germline CDR1 reads LGHDT; CDR2 reads YNNKEL (reference sequence). The CDR3 has 17 amino acids. CDR3 DNA: TGTGCCAACAGCCAAAAGAGGGGGGTCTCTGGGGCCAACGTCCTGACTTTC. As protein: CANSQKRGVSGANVLTF.

This clonotype was counted many times. V is TRBV5-5 and J is TRBJ2-3; perhaps TRBD1 as D (5 bases). CDR1 and CDR2 (germline): SGHKS, YYEKEE (reference sequence). The V and J ends lost 1 base and 2 bases respectively, with 11 bases between them. The CDR3 runs to 15 residues. For the CDR3, the DNA is TGTGCCAGCAGCTTGATTTCAGGGTACACAGATACGCAGTATTTT. This encodes CASSLISGYTDTQYF.

The sample holds a few counts of this clonotype. The chain couples TRBV14 to TRBJ2-4, with a possible D match to TRBD2 (7 bases). Germline CDR1 and CDR2: SGHDN and FVKESK. The CDR3 is made up of 13 amino acids. Trimming shortened V by 0 bases and J by 12 bases, and 12 bases separated the two germline ends. CDR3 sequence reads: CASSQDRGAYQYF. The CDR3 coding sequence is TGTGCCAGCAGCCAAGATCGGGGGGCATATCAGTACTTC.

The chain joins TRBV24-1 to TRBJ2-1; TRBD2 matches at 10 bases. This CDR3 has 16 residues. V gave up 4 bases and J gave up 6 bases; unmatched junction bases: 8. Germline V CDR1 and CDR2: KGHDR, SFDVKD. The CDR3 sequence: CATSELLAGEGNEQFF. As DNA, the CDR3 is TGTGCCACCAGTGAACTCCTAGCGGGAGAGGGCAATGAGCAGTTCTTC.

This clonotype came up a few times. This sequence joins TRBV12-3 or TRBV12-4 and TRBJ1-1; D uncertain. V was clipped by 2 bases and J by 1 base, with 8 bases between them. This CDR3 spans 14 amino acids. In DNA form, the CDR3 reads TGTGCCAGCAGTTTACAGTCCAGGAACACTGAAGCTTTCTTT. Translated, it gives CASSLQSRNTEAFF.

This clonotype was detected ten times or more. The chain links TRBV7-9 to TRBJ2-3, with D unresolved. The germline V gene encodes CDR1 SEHNR and CDR2 FQNEAQ (reference sequence). This CDR3 spans 16 amino acids. V was shortened by 5 bases and J by 7 bases, with 22 bases between the two germline ends. The CDR3 nucleotides read TGTGCCAGCAGCCCAAACCAGTCCGGGCCATCCTATACGCAGTATTTT. Translation gives CASSPNQSGPSYTQYF.

This clonotype has at least ten counts. The chain combines TRBV28 with TRBJ2-5; possible D gene TRBD2, 5 bases. Trimming took 2 bases from V and 5 from J, leaving 18 bases between them. The CDR3 length is 16 residues. Germline V gene lookup returns CDR1 MDHEN and CDR2 SYDVKM. CDR3 loop: CASSLRKLPGGETQYF. In nucleotides, the CDR3 is TGTGCCAGCAGTTTACGAAAACTTCCCGGCGGGGAGACCCAGTACTTC.

This clonotype was observed at least ten times. The rearrangement joins TRBV7-6 to TRBJ1-1; the D gene is possibly TRBD1 (5 bases). This CDR3 is built from 16 residues. Germline V CDR1 and CDR2: SGHVS, FNYEAQ. The ends were cut back, 5 bases at V and 1 base at J, with 17 bases in the middle. CDR3 sequence: CASSRDPLGWNTEAFF. CDR3 coding DNA: TGTGCCAGCAGCCGGGACCCCTTGGGATGGAACACTGAAGCTTTCTTT.

V is TRBV19 and J is TRBJ2-1; D gene unclear. The CDR3 is made up of 11 amino acids. Trimming stripped 9 bases from V and 7 bases from J, with 10 bases between. The germline CDR1 and CDR2 sequences are LNHDA and SQIVND (reference sequence). Here the CDR3 reads CASRSWNEQFF. The CDR3 DNA is TGTGCCAGCCGATCGTGGAATGAGCAGTTCTTC.

A few counts support this clonotype. The V and J genes are TRBV27 and TRBJ2-1; 8 bases match TRBD2. The CDR3 totals 15 residues. Germline V gives CDR1 MNHEY, CDR2 SMNVEV (reference sequence). V lost 5 bases and J lost 2; bases outside the gene matches: 5. CDR3 loop: CASSNGRGAYNEQFF. The CDR3 nucleotides are TGTGCCAGCAGTAACGGGAGGGGAGCCTACAATGAGCAGTTCTTC.

The V and J genes are TRBV28 and TRBJ2-7; D is ambiguous. Trimming took off 6 bases at V and 1 base at J, with 13 bases between the two ends. This CDR3 is 14 amino acids long. The germline CDR1 and CDR2 sequences are MDHEN and SYDVKM. The CDR3 loop reads CASRPRPSSYEQYF. DNA of the CDR3: TGTGCCAGCAGACCAAGACCATCTTCCTACGAGCAGTACTTC.